These T cell receptor beta chains were read from a single sample in a study of blood T cell repertoires in COVID-19. Assay used: immunoSEQ multiplex PCR; TCRdb lists only in-frame clones, some missing. The sample records around 110,000 clones, 75% to 90% being singletons. Source material: peripheral blood. Receptor source: a woman in her 70s with acute or convalescent COVID-19. Each CDR3 is given with its conserved first and last residue. Fields, in order: clone size, CDR3 length, V gene, J gene, D gene, CDR3 DNA, CDR3 protein. A D gene is named only where the DNA matches it firmly. Rows give clone size only sometimes, using once, few, many, or a class for an expanded clone.

-	14	TRBV2	TRBJ1-1	TRBD1	TGTGCCAGCAGTGTACAGGGGTTGAGCACTGAAGCTTTCTTT	CASSVQGLSTEAFF
few	10	TRBV2	TRBJ2-7	-	TGTGCCAGCTCTAACAGGGAGCAGTACTTC	CASSNREQYF
-	13	TRBV19	TRBJ2-7	-	TGTGCCAGTAGTATCAACAGGGCGGACGAGCAGTACTTC	CASSINRADEQYF
-	14	TRBV3-1/TRBV3-2	TRBJ1-1	TRBD1	TGTGCCAGCAGCCAAGGAGGACAGGGTACTGAAGCTTTCTTT	CASSQGGQGTEAFF
-	16	TRBV3-1/TRBV3-2	TRBJ2-2	-	TGTGCCAGCAGCCAAGGGGCAGTCTCCTTTACCGGGGAGCTGTTTTTT	CASSQGAVSFTGELFF
-	12	TRBV6-5	TRBJ2-6	-	TGTGCCAGCACCTCCGGGGCCAACGTCCTGACTTTC	CASTSGANVLTF
-	13	TRBV12-3/TRBV12-4	TRBJ1-5	-	TGTGCCAGCAGTCTTACTCTGAATCAGCCCCAGCATTTT	CASSLTLNQPQHF
-	13	TRBV3-1/TRBV3-2	TRBJ2-2	-	TGTGCCAGCAGTCACCTTAGATCCGGGGAGCTGTTTTTT	CASSHLRSGELFF
once	13	TRBV27	TRBJ2-7	TRBD1	TGTGCCACCTGGGGACAGGACTCCTACGAGCAGTACTTC	CATWGQDSYEQYF
-	14	TRBV7-9	TRBJ2-7	-	TGTGCCAGCAGCTTAATGGGGATACAGGGCGAGCAGTACTTC	CASSLMGIQGEQYF
-	15	TRBV3-1/TRBV3-2	TRBJ1-3	TRBD1	TGTGCCAGCAGTCGTGGACAGGGACGGGGAAACACCATATATTTT	CASSRGQGRGNTIYF
-	14	TRBV6-1	TRBJ1-6	-	TGTGCCAGCAGTGAAGCGGATAGGCCGGGACCCCTCCACTTT	CASSEADRPGPLHF
-	15	TRBV3-1/TRBV3-2	TRBJ1-5	-	TGTGCCAGCAGCCAAAACCCCGGGGGCAATCAGCCCCAGCATTTT	CASSQNPGGNQPQHF
-	14	TRBV6-4	TRBJ2-1	TRBD1	TGTGCCAGCAGTGAGCAGGGACAGGGGGTAGAGCAGTTCTTC	CASSEQGQGVEQFF
-	16	TRBV14	TRBJ2-7	-	TGTGCCAGCAGCCAAGAGGGCAGCCTCTCCTCCTACGAGCAGTACTTC	CASSQEGSLSSYEQYF
-	13	TRBV11-2	TRBJ1-1	-	TGTGCCAGCAGCCCGCACATGAACACTGAAGCTTTCTTT	CASSPHMNTEAFF
-	14	TRBV5-1	TRBJ1-5	-	TGCGCCAGCAGCTTGGGTAGGGAGGGTCAGCCCCAGCATTTT	CASSLGREGQPQHF
once	14	TRBV29-1	TRBJ2-1	TRBD2	TGCAGCGTTGATGTCACTAGCGGGATCAGCGAGCAGTTCTTC	CSVDVTSGISEQFF
once	16	TRBV19	TRBJ1-3	TRBD1	TGTGCCACCCTATCCCGACAGGGGAACTCTGGAAACACCATATATTTT	CATLSRQGNSGNTIYF
many	15	TRBV3-1/TRBV3-2	TRBJ1-5	-	TGTGCCAGCAGCCAAGATCCTATGACAGGTCAGCCCCAGCATTTT	CASSQDPMTGQPQHF
-	13	TRBV18	TRBJ2-1	TRBD1	TGTGCCAGCTCACCCGAACAGGGGAATGAGCAGTTCTTC	CASSPEQGNEQFF
-	16	TRBV19	TRBJ1-2	TRBD1	TGTGCCAGTAGTATAGGCCGGGACAGTCGTATGTCTGGCTACACCTTC	CASSIGRDSRMSGYTF
-	14	TRBV5-1	TRBJ1-4	-	TGCGCCAGCAGCCCGCGGTCGCGGAATGAAAAACTGTTTTTT	CASSPRSRNEKLFF
-	12	TRBV3-1/TRBV3-2	TRBJ2-7	-	TGTGCCAGCAGCAAACAGTTGTACGAGCAGTACTTC	CASSKQLYEQYF
-	17	TRBV7-8	TRBJ2-2	-	TGTGCCAGCAGCTTATCAGGGCCTCTTTGGGGCACCGGGGAGCTGTTTTTT	CASSLSGPLWGTGELFF
-	15	TRBV5-1	TRBJ1-4	-	TGCGCCAGCAGCTTGGTAGGCCTTACGGGTGAAAAACTGTTTTTT	CASSLVGLTGEKLFF
-	15	TRBV3-1/TRBV3-2	TRBJ2-1	TRBD2	TGTGCCAGCAGCCAAGGGCTAGCGGGCCGCAATGAGCAGTTCTTC	CASSQGLAGRNEQFF
few	14	TRBV19	TRBJ1-5	-	TGTGCCAGTAGTATAACGACAGGAAATCAGCCCCAGCATTTT	CASSITTGNQPQHF
-	16	TRBV6-5	TRBJ1-4	TRBD1	TGTGCCAGCAGTTCCATCTGGACAGGGAGTCTGGAAAAACTGTTTTTT	CASSSIWTGSLEKLFF
few	13	TRBV5-1	TRBJ2-1	TRBD2	TGCGCCAGCAGCTTGGAAATAGCGGGGGGACCGTTCTTC	CASSLEIAGGPFF
-	15	TRBV9	TRBJ2-7	TRBD2	TGTGCCAGCAGCGTAGGTGCGGGGGGGCCTCACGAGCAGTACTTC	CASSVGAGGPHEQYF
-	14	TRBV21-1	TRBJ2-7	-	TGTGCCAGACCCCCGAGCGGGGGGGCCTACGAGCAGTACTTC	CARPPSGGAYEQYF
-	21	TRBV12-1	TRBJ2-6	-	TGTGCCAGCAGCTTTGCGTTTTTTGGGCGGGGTTTTACTTCTGGGGCCAACGTCCTGACTTTC	CASSFAFFGRGFTSGANVLTF
once	13	TRBV6-5	TRBJ2-7	TRBD1	TGTGCCAGCGCGAACGGACAGGGCTACGAGCAGTACTTC	CASANGQGYEQYF
-	15	TRBV5-1	TRBJ2-5	TRBD1	TGCGCCAGCAGCGTCTACAGGGGCGCCCAAGAGACCCAGTACTTC	CASSVYRGAQETQYF
-	15	TRBV27	TRBJ2-1	-	TGTGCCAGCAGTTCCTCTATGAGCTCCTACAATGAGCAGTTCTTC	CASSSSMSSYNEQFF
-	15	TRBV30	TRBJ2-5	-	TGTGCCTGGACCTCTGGTGAGGGTGACCAAGAGACCCAGTACTTC	CAWTSGEGDQETQYF
-	15	TRBV19	TRBJ1-6	-	TGTGCCAGTAGTCCGGGAGCAGAAGATAATTCACCCCTCCACTTT	CASSPGAEDNSPLHF
-	15	TRBV4-1	TRBJ1-3	-	TGCGCCAGCAGCCAAGATCCCCGCTCTGGAAACACCATATATTTT	CASSQDPRSGNTIYF